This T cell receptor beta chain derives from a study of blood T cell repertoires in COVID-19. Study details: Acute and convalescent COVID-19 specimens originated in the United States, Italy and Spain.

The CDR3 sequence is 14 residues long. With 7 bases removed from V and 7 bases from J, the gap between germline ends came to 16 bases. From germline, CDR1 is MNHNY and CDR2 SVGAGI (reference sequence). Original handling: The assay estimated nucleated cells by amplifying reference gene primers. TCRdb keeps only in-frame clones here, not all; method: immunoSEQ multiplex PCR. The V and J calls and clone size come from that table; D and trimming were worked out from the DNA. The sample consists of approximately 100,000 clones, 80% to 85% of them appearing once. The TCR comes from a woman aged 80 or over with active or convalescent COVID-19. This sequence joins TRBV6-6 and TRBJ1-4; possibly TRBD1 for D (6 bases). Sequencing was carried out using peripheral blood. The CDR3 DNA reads TGTGCCAGCAACCAGGGGCTCATGGGTGAAAAACTGTTTTTT. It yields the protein CASNQGLMGEKLFF.